This T cell receptor beta chain was recorded in a study of blood T cell repertoires in COVID-19. Study background: Acute-phase and convalescent COVID-19 samples originated in the United States, Italy and Spain. The analysed material was cDNA or gDNA that came from T cells, B-cell-depleted T cells, or PBMCs.

Some clones are missing from TCRdb's copy, which holds only in-frame ones; the method was immunoSEQ multiplex PCR. Among about 210,000 clones listed, approximately 80% were seen once. The source of this sequence is a man aged 55 to 70 with acute or convalescent COVID-19. Sequencing input: peripheral blood.

CDR3 sequence: CASTRDTAYEQYF. CDR3 sequence (DNA): TGTGCCAGCACCAGGGACACCGCCTACGAGCAGTACTTC. The V and J genes are TRBV12-3 or TRBV12-4 and TRBJ2-7, with D maybe TRBD1 (6 bases). The V end was cut by 7 bases, the J end by 2 bases, with 12 bases between. The CDR3 is 13 residues long.